These 14 T cell receptor beta chains were all obtained from the same sample, sequenced in a study of PD-1 blockade in classical Hodgkin lymphoma. The data were produced by immunoSEQ multiplex PCR, yet TCRdb's version contains in-frame clones alone and is incomplete. The sample carries 25,000 to 30,000 clones, about 86% recorded once. All trial patients relapsed after autologous stem cell transplantation. PBMCs, once thawed, yielded CD8+ T cells isolated by magnetic negative selection. This specimen was CD8+ T cells from blood, taken at baseline. The receptor source for this set is a human donor with classical Hodgkin lymphoma.

The V and J genes are TRBV6-6 and TRBJ2-7, with 8 bases fitting TRBD2. V trimming: 7 bases; J trimming: 6 bases; junction bases outside the gene matches: 5. The CDR3 runs to 12 residues. The germline V gene has CDR1 MNHNY and CDR2 SVGAGI (reference sequence). CDR3 in DNA: TGTGCCAGCAATCCGGGAGGGGTCGAGCAGTACTTC. Its translation is CASNPGGVEQYF.

The V call is TRBV27, the J call TRBJ2-1; 7 positions agree with TRBD1. CDR3 size: 14 residues. Trimming cost V 5 bases and J 4 bases; bases outside gene matches: 5. Germline V CDR1 and CDR2: MNHEY, SMNVEV (reference sequence). The CDR3 nucleotides read TGTGCCAGCAGTAGGGACAGAAGTTACAATGAGCAGTTCTTC. Protein sequence: CASSRDRSYNEQFF.

V and J are TRBV6-1 and TRBJ2-1; 7 bases match TRBD2. Germline V lookup: CDR1 MNHNS, CDR2 SASEGT. This CDR3 region has 12 residues. Trimming at V came to 4 bases and at J to 8 bases, leaving 2 bases not matched to a gene. This chain's CDR3 is CASSGRGDEQFF. The CDR3 region has the DNA TGTGCCAGCAGTGGTCGGGGGGATGAGCAGTTCTTC.

This clone was recorded once. The chain carries TRBV27 and TRBJ1-1; D is unresolved. The germline CDR1 and CDR2 sequences are MNHEY and SMNVEV (reference sequence). CDR3 length: 14 residues. V was shortened by 2 bases and J by 8 bases, with 15 bases between the two germline ends. The CDR3: CASSLIDRTGEAFF. For the CDR3, the DNA is TGTGCCAGCAGTTTAATTGATAGAACGGGCGAAGCTTTCTTT.

The V and J genes are TRBV7-9 and TRBJ1-4; D may be TRBD1 (5 bases). This CDR3 has 16 residues. V was clipped by 2 bases and J by 1 base, with 11 bases between them. Germline CDR1 and CDR2: SEHNR and FQNEAQ (reference sequence). CDR3 nucleotide sequence: TGTGCCAGCAGCTTAAACGGGGCTGGAACTAATGAAAAACTGTTTTTT. Translated, it gives CASSLNGAGTNEKLFF.

The rearrangement links TRBV5-5 to TRBJ2-1; 9 positions match TRBD2. J was trimmed by 5 bases and V by 0 bases; bases with no gene match: 3. The CDR3 runs 15 residues. The germline V gene has CDR1 SGHKS and CDR2 YYEKEE (reference sequence). Here the CDR3 DNA reads TGTGCCAGCAGCTTGGCTAGCGGGACTCACAATGAGCAGTTCTTC. This codes for CASSLASGTHNEQFF.

This chain connects TRBV7-6 to TRBJ1-4; 7 nucleotides line up with TRBD1. Trimming removed 4 bases from V and 3 bases from J; junction bases left unmatched: 2. The germline V gene encodes CDR1 SGHVS and CDR2 FNYEAQ. The CDR3 spans 14 residues. Here the CDR3 DNA reads TGTGCCAGCAGCTGGACAGGACCTAATGAAAAACTGTTTTTT. It codes for CASSWTGPNEKLFF.

The chain recombines TRBV27 with TRBJ2-7, with TRBD1 matching over 9 bases. There are 15 residues in the CDR3. V trimming: 5 bases; J trimming: 5 bases; junction bases outside the gene matches: 10. In germline, CDR1 is MNHEY, CDR2 SMNVEV (reference sequence). CDR3 loop: CASSAPGTGIDEQYF. The CDR3 DNA sequence: TGTGCCAGCAGTGCCCCCGGGACAGGGATCGACGAGCAGTACTTC.

The chain couples TRBV27 to TRBJ2-7, with D possibly matching TRBD1 (6 bases). Germline V gives CDR1 MNHEY, CDR2 SMNVEV (reference sequence). Between the trimmed V and J ends, which lost 5 bases and 6 bases, there was a span of 14 bases. The CDR3 length is 13 residues. The CDR3 spells CASSPGTHGEQYF. CDR3 bases: TGTGCCAGCAGTCCGGGGACACATGGCGAGCAGTACTTC.

The chain combines TRBV7-8 with TRBJ2-7, with D possibly TRBD2 on 5 matching bases. The CDR3 is 15 residues long. V lost 5 bases and J 2 bases, leaving 16 bases between the germline ends. Germline V lookup: CDR1 SGHVS, CDR2 FQNEAQ. The CDR3 protein is CASSQKRVPPYEQYF. CDR3 DNA sequence: TGTGCCAGCAGCCAGAAGAGGGTACCGCCCTACGAGCAGTACTTC.

This rearrangement joins TRBV29-1 to TRBJ2-6; D is ambiguous. CDR1 and CDR2 (germline): SQVTM, ANQGSEA. This CDR3 contains 16 residues. The V gene lost 3 bases and the J gene lost 3 bases, with 15 bases spanning the gap. CDR3 in amino acids: CSVDAGPAFGANVLTF. CDR3 sequence (DNA): TGCAGCGTTGATGCCGGACCCGCCTTTGGGGCCAACGTCCTGACTTTC.

The chain combines TRBV4-1 with TRBJ1-5; 7 positions agree with TRBD1. The J segment lost 1 base and the V segment lost 3 bases, leaving 3 bases of the junction unmatched. Germline assignment: CDR1 MGHRA and CDR2 YSYEKL. The CDR3 has 15 amino acids. The CDR3 sequence is CASSQEDRSNQPQHF. DNA for the CDR3: TGCGCCAGCAGCCAGGAGGACAGGAGCAATCAGCCCCAGCATTTT.

The V gene is TRBV12-5, the J gene TRBJ1-2, with D tentatively TRBD1 (5 bases). Deletions cut 0 bases from V and 4 bases from J, with 12 bases between. The V gene's germline CDR1 is LGHNT and CDR2 FRNRAP. The CDR3 has 15 residues. CDR3 DNA: TGTGCTAGTGGTTTGGTACGGGGGGTGAGCTATGGCTACACCTTC. Its protein product is CASGLVRGVSYGYTF.

The J gene is TRBJ2-1, the V gene TRBV28; D ambiguous. V was shortened by 5 bases and J by 9 bases, with 20 bases between the two germline ends. The V gene's germline CDR1 is MDHEN and CDR2 SYDVKM. This CDR3 comprises 15 residues. The CDR3: CASSPVPWQTSEQFF. CDR3 DNA: TGTGCCAGCAGTCCAGTCCCGTGGCAGACGTCTGAGCAGTTCTTC.